This T cell receptor (beta chain) was documented in a study of sequential checkpoint blockade in melanoma. Study-wide background: Maintenance nivolumab came after either treatment sequence.

CDR3 size: 14 residues. J gave up 4 bases and V 5 bases, and 4 bases lay outside the gene matches. CDR1 and CDR2 (germline): SGHTA, FQGNSA. Repertoires were generated with immunoSEQ multiplex PCR, while TCRdb's copy carries only in-frame clones and drops some. The sample lists about 17,000 clones, over 55% occurring once. Treatment described: randomized to nivolumab then ipilimumab (arm A) or the reverse (arm B). Sorted cells were live CD3+CD8+, lacking CD19 and CD56, from PBMCs. The sequencing used CD8+ T cells sorted from blood (inferred from file names), collected from a patient given nivolumab and ipilimumab in sequence. The V gene is TRBV7-2, the J gene TRBJ2-7; TRBD2 matches 11 bases. The sequence was collected from a human donor with melanoma. The CDR3 spells CASSPRLAGYEQYF. CDR3 sequence (DNA): TGTGCCAGCAGCCCCCGACTAGCGGGGTACGAGCAGTACTTC.